Shown below are 29 T cell receptor beta chains from a single sample sequenced in a study of blood T cell repertoires in COVID-19. Measured with immunoSEQ multiplex PCR; TCRdb has only the in-frame clones, and not every one. This table has 150,000 or so clones, more than 80% appearing once. Sequencing was performed on peripheral blood. Receptor source: a woman aged 60 to 75 with COVID-19, enrolled during active disease.

The genes are TRBV19 and TRBJ1-3; 8 bases fit TRBD1. This CDR3 comprises 15 residues. Germline V gene sequence: CDR1 LNHDA, CDR2 SQIVND (reference sequence). Trimming took 6 bases from V and 0 from J; bases not matched to a gene: 4. The CDR3 is CASRTDRGSGNTIYF. CDR3 coding DNA: TGTGCCAGTAGGACCGACAGGGGCTCTGGAAACACCATATATTTT.

The rearrangement uses TRBV7-3 and TRBJ1-6, with 7 bases fitting TRBD1. Trimming at V came to 0 bases and at J to 3 bases, leaving 5 bases not matched to a gene. CDR3 length: 17 residues. Germline CDR1 is SGHTA and CDR2 is FQGTGA. The CDR3 nucleotides read TGTGCCAGCAGCTTAACGGCGGGACAGCTCTATAATTCACCCCTCCACTTT. Protein: CASSLTAGQLYNSPLHF.

The rearrangement joins TRBV12-3 or TRBV12-4 to TRBJ1-2; D is undetermined. The V and J ends lost 6 bases and 6 bases respectively, with 14 bases between them. CDR3 length equals 13 residues. In DNA, the CDR3 is TGTGCCAGCAGCTACGGCGGGTGGGATGGCTACACCTTC. Protein: CASSYGGWDGYTF.

The rearrangement joins TRBV2 to TRBJ2-1, with TRBD2 matching 7 bases. The trim removed 8 bases at V and 8 bases at J, leaving 9 bases unmatched. Germline-derived CDR1 and CDR2 are SNHLY and FYNNEI. This CDR3 region has 13 residues. The CDR3 protein is CASRGSGWDEQFF. In DNA form, the CDR3 reads TGTGCCAGCCGCGGGAGCGGATGGGATGAGCAGTTCTTC.

The V gene is TRBV9, the J gene TRBJ1-2; 9 nucleotides align to TRBD1. Looked up from germline, CDR1 is SGDLS and CDR2 is YYNGEE. This CDR3 has 14 amino acids. V dropped 3 bases and J dropped 4; count of bases not matched to a gene: 4. This chain's CDR3 is CASSAGTGPYGYTF. The DNA for the CDR3 is TGTGCCAGCAGCGCCGGGACAGGGCCCTATGGCTACACCTTC.

The J gene is TRBJ1-6, the V gene TRBV2; D is ambiguous. The CDR3 totals 15 residues. Trimming pared 4 bases from V and 8 bases from J, leaving 15 bases between. The germline CDR1 and CDR2 sequences are SNHLY and FYNNEI. The CDR3 loop reads CASSGMGGEYSPLHF. In DNA, the CDR3 is TGTGCCAGCAGTGGGATGGGAGGAGAGTATTCACCCCTCCACTTT.

The rearrangement joins TRBV4-3 to TRBJ2-7; D gene ambiguous. This CDR3 comprises 16 residues. CDR1 and CDR2 from the germline V gene are LGHNA and YSLEER. V gave up 0 bases and J gave up 0 bases, with 12 bases separating them. The CDR3: CASSQDSELSSYEQYF. The CDR3 region has the DNA TGCGCCAGCAGCCAAGATTCGGAGCTGAGCTCCTACGAGCAGTACTTC.

The CDR3 DNA follows: TGTGCCAGCAGTGTTCGGGGTCTAGATGAGCAGTTCTTC. Its protein is CASSVRGLDEQFF. The J gene is TRBJ2-1, the V gene TRBV6-4, with D possibly being TRBD2 (5 bases). The CDR3 length is 13 residues. The germline gives CDR1 MRHNA, CDR2 SNTAGT. Trimming stripped 4 bases from V and 8 bases from J, with 12 bases between.

This chain links TRBV6-2 or TRBV6-3 with TRBJ2-7; maybe TRBD1 (5 bases). This CDR3 has 16 amino acids. V was clipped by 6 bases and J by 0 bases, with 18 bases between them. Germline V gene data show CDR1 as MNHEY and CDR2 as SVGEGT. CDR3 nucleotides: TGTGCCAGCAGCCCTACCTGGGGCCTCAGCTCCTACGAGCAGTACTTC. Its protein is CASSPTWGLSSYEQYF.

This clone was observed once. This rearrangement joins TRBV4-1 to TRBJ1-2; TRBD1 aligns across 7 bases. Losses at the gene ends were 3 bases for V and 3 bases for J; bases not matched to a gene: 4. Per the germline V gene, CDR1 is MGHRA and CDR2 is YSYEKL. The CDR3 runs 14 residues. The DNA for the CDR3 is TGCGCCAGCAGCCACGAGGGACAGCACTATGGCTACACCTTC. This gives the protein CASSHEGQHYGYTF.

The rearrangement joins TRBV4-1 to TRBJ1-5; weak D call: TRBD1 (6 bases). Germline-derived CDR1 and CDR2 are MGHRA and YSYEKL. This CDR3 region has 15 residues. Trimming removed 4 bases from V and 3 bases from J, with 13 bases in between. In nucleotides, the CDR3 is TGCGCCAGCAGCCCTACTACAGGGTTCAATCAGCCCCAGCATTTT. As protein: CASSPTTGFNQPQHF.

This chain connects TRBV10-3 to TRBJ2-2, with 10 bases matching TRBD2. Per germline, CDR1 ENHRY and CDR2 SYGVKD. V trimming: 3 bases; J trimming: 0 bases; junction bases outside the gene matches: 1. This CDR3 contains 16 residues. Here the CDR3 reads CAISEGTSANTGELFF. CDR3 sequence (DNA): TGTGCCATCAGTGAAGGGACTAGCGCGAACACCGGGGAGCTGTTTTTT.

This chain connects TRBV7-8 to TRBJ1-6, with TRBD1 identical over 7 bases. Per the germline V gene, CDR1 is SGHVS and CDR2 is FQNEAQ. Germline trimming cut 1 base from V and 9 bases from J; bases unmatched to any gene: 6. CDR3 length equals 15 residues. The CDR3 DNA reads as TGTGCCAGCAGCTTAGAACAGGGGATGGGTTCACCCCTCCACTTT. Encoded protein: CASSLEQGMGSPLHF.

The rearrangement uses TRBV27 and TRBJ1-1, with 8 bases aligning to TRBD1. With 6 bases clipped from V and 0 bases from J, the junction kept 6 bases outside the gene matches. CDR3 length equals 15 residues. CDR1 and CDR2 from the germline V gene are MNHEY and SMNVEV (reference sequence). CDR3 in amino acids: CASREPGQVNTEAFF. CDR3 DNA: TGTGCCAGCAGGGAACCGGGACAGGTGAACACTGAAGCTTTCTTT.

The chain employs TRBV19 and TRBJ1-5; 7 bases are a match to TRBD1. The CDR3 runs 15 residues. The germline V gene has CDR1 LNHDA and CDR2 SQIVND (reference sequence). Trimming cost V 7 bases and J 3 bases; bases outside gene matches: 9. The CDR3 nucleotides read TGTGCCAGTACAACCGCTGGGACAGTCAATCAGCCCCAGCATTTT. This translates into CASTTAGTVNQPQHF.

The chain carries TRBV5-8 and TRBJ2-1; TRBD2 matches 10 bases. V lost 4 bases and J lost 3; bases outside the gene matches: 4. The germline CDR1 and CDR2 sequences are SGHTS and YDEGEE. The CDR3 covers 15 residues. The DNA of the CDR3 is TGTGCCAGCAGCCAAGGACTAGCGGTCTACAATGAGCAGTTCTTC. Its protein product is CASSQGLAVYNEQFF.

The chain combines TRBV15 with TRBJ2-7; D remains ambiguous. Between the trimmed V and J ends, which lost 0 bases and 3 bases, there was a span of 6 bases. Germline V gives CDR1 LNHNV, CDR2 YYDKDF (reference sequence). The CDR3 runs to 13 residues. CDR3 amino acids: CATSRDRSYEQYF. In nucleotides, the CDR3 is TGTGCCACCAGCAGAGATCGCAGCTACGAGCAGTACTTC.

The chain couples TRBV4-1 to TRBJ1-4, with TRBD1 matching over 7 bases. V lost 3 bases and J lost 2; bases outside the gene matches: 6. Germline values: CDR1 MGHRA, CDR2 YSYEKL. CDR3 size: 16 residues. CDR3 amino acids: CASSHVSGGTNEKLFF. The CDR3 DNA reads TGCGCCAGCAGCCACGTCTCAGGGGGGACTAATGAAAAACTGTTTTTT.

V is TRBV7-9 and J is TRBJ1-2; D possibly corresponds to TRBD1 (6 bases). In germline, CDR1 is SEHNR, CDR2 FQNEAQ (reference sequence). Trimming took off 8 bases at V and 4 bases at J, with 14 bases between the two ends. This CDR3 spans 13 amino acids. Written as DNA, the CDR3 is TGTGCCAGCGGGGAGACAGGCCTCTATGGCTACACCTTC. Protein sequence: CASGETGLYGYTF.

This chain connects TRBV5-1 to TRBJ1-5; weak D call: TRBD1 (5 bases). Between the trimmed V and J ends, which lost 4 bases and 4 bases, there was a span of 15 bases. The CDR3 contains 15 residues. CDR1 is SGHRS, CDR2 YFSETQ, per germline. The CDR3 is CASSPGDSYNQPQHF. CDR3 coding DNA: TGCGCCAGCAGCCCAGGAGACAGCTATAATCAGCCCCAGCATTTT.

The chain recombines TRBV21-1 with TRBJ1-2; TRBD1, the table's D call, lacks a check against the DNA. TRBV21-1 is tagged as a pseudogene. The CDR3 extends over 12 amino acids. The CDR3 reads CASSTSSYGYTF. The CDR3 DNA follows: TGTGCCAGCAGCACCAGTTCCTATGGCTACACCTTC.

The gene calls are TRBV2 and TRBJ1-1, with D tentatively TRBD1 (5 bases). The CDR3 has 12 amino acids. V lost 4 bases to trimming and J lost 5 bases, with 8 bases between them. CDR1 SNHLY and CDR2 FYNNEI come from the germline V gene. The CDR3 reads CASSGGGTEAFF. The CDR3 coding sequence is TGTGCCAGCAGTGGGGGGGGTACTGAAGCTTTCTTT.

The chain couples TRBV5-4 to TRBJ2-1; possibly TRBD1 for D (5 bases). This CDR3 contains 13 residues. Germline CDR1 is SGHNT and CDR2 is YYREEE (reference sequence). Trimming removed 4 bases at V and 8 bases at J, with 13 bases between. The CDR3 DNA is TGTGCCAGCAGCCCAGGGAACGGAGATGAGCAGTTCTTC. Translating gives CASSPGNGDEQFF.

CDR3 in DNA: TGCGCCAGCAGCCAAGCCCTGAGGGGGGGCTATGGCTACACCTTC. As protein: CASSQALRGGYGYTF. This sequence joins TRBV4-3 and TRBJ1-2; possibly TRBD1 for D (6 bases). The CDR3 length is 15 residues. V was clipped by 1 base and J by 4 bases, with 13 bases between them. Per the germline V gene, CDR1 is LGHNA and CDR2 is YSLEER.

V gene TRBV6-2 or TRBV6-3 combines with J gene TRBJ1-6; D remains unclear. Per germline, CDR1 MNHEY and CDR2 SVGEGT. V dropped 4 bases and J dropped 7 bases, with 23 bases sitting between them. The CDR3 is 18 residues long. CDR3 amino acids: CASSSLKASRRENSPLHF. Written as DNA, the CDR3 is TGTGCCAGCAGTTCCCTCAAGGCCTCCCGTCGGGAAAATTCACCCCTCCACTTT.

The chain joins TRBV5-4 to TRBJ2-5; weak D call: TRBD1 (5 bases). Trimming removed 3 bases at V and 3 bases at J, with 15 bases between. The CDR3 covers 15 residues. CDR1 and CDR2 (germline): SGHNT, YYREEE (reference sequence). The CDR3 DNA follows: TGTGCCAGCAGCTCCTCCAGGACACTGGAAGAGACCCAGTACTTC. It translates to CASSSSRTLEETQYF.

This clone was observed a single time. The CDR3 sequence is CASSLGLAGGYNEQFF. DNA for the CDR3: TGCGCCAGCAGCTTGGGTCTCGCGGGGGGATACAATGAGCAGTTCTTC. The chain combines TRBV5-1 with TRBJ2-1, with 8 bases that match TRBD2. The CDR3 sequence is 16 residues long. Looked up from germline, CDR1 is SGHRS and CDR2 is YFSETQ. The V and J ends lost 0 bases and 4 bases, in that order; junction bases with no gene match: 6.

The chain employs TRBV18 and TRBJ1-1; D is possibly TRBD1 (5 bases). This CDR3 comprises 13 residues. Trimming stripped 1 base from V and 3 bases from J, with 6 bases between. Germline V gives CDR1 KGHSH, CDR2 LQKENI. This chain's CDR3 is CASSPRGDTEAFF. CDR3 bases: TGTGCCAGCTCACCACGGGGGGACACTGAAGCTTTCTTT.

The chain uses TRBV16 and TRBJ2-6; TRBD1 is a possible D gene (6 bases). From germline, CDR1 is KGHSY and CDR2 FQNENV. The CDR3 consists of 18 residues. Trimming left V 0 bases short and J 2 bases short, with 14 bases between. CDR3 loop: CASSQSRGRGPGANVLTF. CDR3 nucleotide sequence: TGTGCCAGCAGCCAATCGAGGGGGAGAGGGCCTGGGGCCAACGTCCTGACTTTC.